Below, 18 T cell receptor beta chains from the same sample are listed, as sequenced in a study of post-analysis software for immune sequencing data. Sequencing libraries made from TCR beta cDNA carried unique molecular identifiers. TCRdb fed the PCR reads into MiXCR, producing one record per CDR3 protein. The repertoire holds hundreds of thousands of distinct CDR3 sequences, roughly 27% seen once, with roughly 0.57% in the top ten. The antigens for these receptors are not known. Findings and limits, study-wide: TRBV5-6, TRBV5-1 and TRBV20-1 belonged to a set of a handful of TRBV segments that were more frequent in patients than controls.

Sequenced material: blood. These receptors were collected from a girl under 18 with multiple sclerosis.

The J gene is TRBJ2-1, the V gene TRBV27; D is unclear. Germline V gene sequence: CDR1 MNHEY, CDR2 SMNVEV (reference sequence). V lost 8 bases, J lost 9 bases, and 11 bases lay in between. The CDR3 runs to 11 residues. This CDR3 is CASGSPREQFF. The CDR3 DNA is TGTGCCAGCGGGTCGCCTCGTGAGCAGTTCTTC.

Only a few counts were recorded for this clonotype. V and J are TRBV7-2 and TRBJ2-7, with 14 bases lining up with TRBD2. Per the germline V gene, CDR1 is SGHTA and CDR2 is FQGNSA. V lost 5 bases and J lost 4; bases outside the gene matches: 7. The CDR3 consists of 16 residues. CDR3 in amino acids: CASSRRLAGGGYEQYF. The CDR3 region has the DNA TGTGCCAGCAGCCGACGACTAGCGGGAGGGGGTTACGAGCAGTACTTC.

The CDR3 sequence is CASSFWTSGSNEQFF. The DNA of the CDR3 is TGTGCCAGCAGCTTTTGGACTAGCGGGAGCAATGAGCAGTTCTTC. V usage is TRBV7-8 and J usage is TRBJ2-1, with TRBD2 matching 13 bases. V trimming: 3 bases; J trimming: 6 bases; junction bases outside the gene matches: 2. The CDR3 extends over 15 amino acids. CDR1 and CDR2 (germline): SGHVS, FQNEAQ.

The chain employs TRBV20-1 and TRBJ2-2; TRBD2 matches 8 bases. This CDR3 is built from 16 residues. From germline, CDR1 is DFQATT and CDR2 SNEGSKA (reference sequence). V dropped 3 bases and J dropped 5; count of bases not matched to a gene: 11. The CDR3 loop is CSASPGLVGGTGELFF. The CDR3 DNA reads TGCAGTGCTAGTCCGGGACTAGTGGGTGGGACCGGGGAGCTGTTTTTT.

This clonotype turned up a few times. The V gene is TRBV7-9, the J gene TRBJ2-5; D gene uncertain. The DNA end lines up better with TRBJ2-7; the J call may be wrong. CDR1 and CDR2 (germline): SEHNR, FQNEAQ (reference sequence). The CDR3 is 15 amino acids. The CDR3: CASSSRTVGSYEQYF. CDR3 in DNA: TGTGCCAGCAGCTCCCGGACGGTTGGATCATACGAGCAGTACTTC.

A remark on this clonotype: The junction departs from germline at one end; a sequencing error may be responsible. The DNA of the CDR3 is TGTGCCAACAGTTTAATACAGGGGGAAAAACTGTTTTTT. Translated: CANSLIQGEKLFF. The genes are TRBV12-3 or TRBV12-4 and TRBJ1-4; TRBD1 agrees at 7 bases. The CDR3 is 13 residues long.

This rearrangement joins TRBV20-1 to TRBJ2-7; 9 bases map to TRBD2. In germline, CDR1 is DFQATT, CDR2 SNEGSKA (reference sequence). The CDR3 is 14 amino acids. Trimming took 3 bases from V and 6 from J; bases not matched to a gene: 9. This CDR3 is CSASSSGTSSEQYF. For the CDR3, the DNA is TGCAGTGCTAGCTCCTCCGGGACTAGCTCCGAGCAGTACTTC.

This sequence joins TRBV6-2 or TRBV6-3 and TRBJ2-7; D may be TRBD1 or TRBD2 (5 bases each). The CDR3 length is 15 residues. V was shortened by 0 bases and J by 2 bases, with 11 bases between the two germline ends. Germline V gene data show CDR1 as MNHEY and CDR2 as SVGEGT. The CDR3 loop is CASSYSGTGTYEQYF. CDR3 in DNA: TGTGCCAGCAGTTACTCTGGGACGGGTACCTACGAGCAGTACTTC.

The chain joins TRBV25-1 to TRBJ2-3; 9 bases align to TRBD1. V lost 10 bases to trimming and J lost 4 bases; unmatched junction nucleotides: 9. The CDR3 contains 14 residues. Germline CDR1 reads MGHDK; CDR2 reads SYGVNS. CDR3 in amino acids: CATSQGAVADTQYF. As DNA, the CDR3 is TGTGCCACCTCACAGGGGGCGGTCGCAGATACGCAGTATTTT. The variable domain in full, with the rest retrieved from reference TRBV25-1 and TRBJ2-3, is EADIYQTPRYLVIGTGKKITLECSQTMGHDKMYWYQQDPGMELHLIHYSYGVNSTEKGDLSSESTVSRIRTEHFPLTLESARPSHTSQYLCATSQGAVADTQYFGPGTRLTVL.

This clonotype turned up a few times. The gene calls are TRBV7-2 and TRBJ2-3; TRBD2 matches 14 bases. Germline V gene sequence: CDR1 SGHTA, CDR2 FQGNSA. V shed 3 bases, J shed 4 bases, and the junction held 3 bases outside the gene matches. The CDR3 contains 16 residues. The CDR3 nucleotides are TGTGCCAGCAGCTTTAGGACTAGCGGGGGGTCAGATACGCAGTATTTT. Its protein product is CASSFRTSGGSDTQYF.

This clonotype was found a few times. This rearrangement joins TRBV5-1 to TRBJ2-1; D gene unclear. Germline values: CDR1 SGHRS, CDR2 YFSETQ. CDR3 length equals 14 residues. Trimming left V 0 bases short and J 3 bases short, with 7 bases between. The CDR3 bases are TGCGCCAGCAGCTTGGTCGGCGGCTACAATGAGCAGTTCTTC. This gives the protein CASSLVGGYNEQFF.

The V call is TRBV6-5, the J call TRBJ1-2; D gene ambiguous. CDR3 length: 14 residues. The germline V gene has CDR1 MNHEY and CDR2 SVGAGI. Trimming took off 2 bases at V and 0 bases at J, with 7 bases between the two ends. CDR3 sequence reads: CASSYGPANYGYTF. In DNA form, the CDR3 reads TGTGCCAGCAGTTACGGGCCGGCTAACTATGGCTACACCTTC.

This clonotype has only a few counts. This sequence joins TRBV28 and TRBJ2-7; D is ambiguous. With 2 bases removed from V and 0 bases from J, the gap between germline ends came to 8 bases. Germline loops: CDR1 MDHEN, CDR2 SYDVKM. This CDR3 is 14 amino acids long. CDR3 bases: TGTGCCAGCAGTTTAACAGAACTCTCCTACGAGCAGTACTTC. Translation: CASSLTELSYEQYF.

The chain joins TRBV11-2 to TRBJ2-5, with 10 positions matching TRBD1. TRBJ2-7 explains the end of the DNA better; the J call may be wrong. The CDR3 sequence is 14 residues long. Looked up from germline, CDR1 is SGHAT and CDR2 is FQNNGV. DNA for the CDR3: TGTGCCAGCAGCAGACAGGGGGCGTCTCGCGAGCAGTACTTC. Translating gives CASSRQGASREQYF.

J is TRBJ1-6 and V is TRBV5-5, with 10 bases that match TRBD1. Germline-derived CDR1 and CDR2 are SGHKS and YYEKEE (reference sequence). The ends lost 0 bases at V and 8 bases at J; junction bases unmatched: 2. The CDR3 spans 15 residues. The CDR3 DNA reads TGTGCCAGCAGCTTGGATGACAGGGGGCATTCACCCCTCCACTTT. It yields the protein CASSLDDRGHSPLHF.

Worth noting for this clonotype: Germline is not matched at one junction end, which may reflect a read error. This chain connects TRBV20-1 to TRBJ2-3; weak D call: TRBD1 (5 bases). This CDR3 has 16 amino acids. CDR1 and CDR2 from the germline V gene are DFQATT and SNEGSKA (reference sequence). The CDR3 region is CSAYKGLPRGTDAQYF. CDR3 bases: TGCAGTGCGTACAAGGGCCTTCCAAGGGGCACAGATGCGCAGTATTTT.

This clonotype showed up many times. The rearrangement joins TRBV6-5 to TRBJ2-3; D is unresolved. The length of the CDR3 is 14 residues. Germline CDR1 reads MNHEY; CDR2 reads SVGAGI. V lost 4 bases, J lost 2 bases, and 10 bases lay in between. The DNA of the CDR3 is TGTGCCAGCAGTTTGGACCTATTCACAGATACGCAGTATTTT. Translation: CASSLDLFTDTQYF.

Only a few counts were recorded for this clonotype. J is TRBJ1-2 and V is TRBV29-1; no firm D call. V lost 1 base, J lost 4 bases, and 10 bases lay in between. CDR1 and CDR2 from the germline V gene are SQVTM and ANQGSEA. The CDR3 has 13 residues. In DNA form, the CDR3 reads TGCAGCGTTGAAGCCCCCGGTGGCTATGGCTACACCTTC. It yields the protein CSVEAPGGYGYTF.